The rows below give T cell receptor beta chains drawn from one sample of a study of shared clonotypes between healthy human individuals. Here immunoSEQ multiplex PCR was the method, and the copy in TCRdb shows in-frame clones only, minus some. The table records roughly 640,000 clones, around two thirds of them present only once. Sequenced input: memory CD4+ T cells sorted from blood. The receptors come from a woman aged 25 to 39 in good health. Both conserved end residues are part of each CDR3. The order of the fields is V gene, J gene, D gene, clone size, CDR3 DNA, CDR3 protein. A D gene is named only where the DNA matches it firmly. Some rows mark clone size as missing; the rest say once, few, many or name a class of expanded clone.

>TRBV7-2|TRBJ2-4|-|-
TGTGCCAGCAGCCAAGCATTACGGGAAAACATTCAGTACTTC
CASSQALRENIQYF
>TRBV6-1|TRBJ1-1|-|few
TGTGCCAGCAGTGAAACAATTAACACTGAAGCTTTCTTT
CASSETINTEAFF
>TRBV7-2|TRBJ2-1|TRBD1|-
TGTGCCAGCAGCCCCCCGGGACAGTTTACTAACAATGAGCAGTTCTTC
CASSPPGQFTNNEQFF
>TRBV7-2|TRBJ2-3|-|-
TGTGCCAGCAGCTTATTTGCGGGATTCACAGATACGCAGTATTTT
CASSLFAGFTDTQYF
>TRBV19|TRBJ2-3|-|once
TGTGCCAGTAGTACTCGGACAGCCGATACGCAGTATTTT
CASSTRTADTQYF
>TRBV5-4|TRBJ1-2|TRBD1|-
TGTGCCAGCAGCTTGGACAGGGGGGGACCTAACTATGGCTACACCTTC
CASSLDRGGPNYGYTF
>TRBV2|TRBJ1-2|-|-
TGTGCCAGCAGTTCACAGCGGCTAGGCTATGGCTACACCTTC
CASSSQRLGYGYTF
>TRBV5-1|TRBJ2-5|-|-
TGCGCCAGCAGCACAACGACCCGGCTAGAGACCCAGTACTTC
CASSTTTRLETQYF
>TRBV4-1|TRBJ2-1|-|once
TGCGCCAGCAGCTACTGGACTTCCTCCTACAATGAGCAGTTCTTC
CASSYWTSSYNEQFF
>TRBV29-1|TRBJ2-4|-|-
TGCAGCGTTGAAGATATTGGCAGTCGGACCAAAAACATTCAGTACTTC
CSVEDIGSRTKNIQYF
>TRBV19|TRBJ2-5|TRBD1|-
TGTGCCAGTAGTGTCGGGACAGTCGTCAGGACCCAGTACTTC
CASSVGTVVRTQYF
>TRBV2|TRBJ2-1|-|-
TGTGCCAGCAGCGGGCACAATGAGCAGTTCTTC
CASSGHNEQFF
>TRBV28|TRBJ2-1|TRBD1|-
TGTGCCAGCGGACAGGGGCGAGGAAACAATGAGCAGTTCTTC
CASGQGRGNNEQFF
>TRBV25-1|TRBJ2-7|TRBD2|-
TGTGCCAGCGCAGCACGGGGGGATCCCTACGAGCAGTACTTC
CASAARGDPYEQYF
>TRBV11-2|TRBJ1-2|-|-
TGTGCCAGCAGCTTAGCCGACAACTATGGCTACACCTTC
CASSLADNYGYTF
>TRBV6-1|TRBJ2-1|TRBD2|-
TGTGCCAGTTCAAGGGATAGCGGGATTTTTGGTGAGCAGTTCTTC
CASSRDSGIFGEQFF
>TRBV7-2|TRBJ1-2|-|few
TGTGCCAGCAGCTTAGCGGCCACCGAGCGGGGCTACACCTTC
CASSLAATERGYTF
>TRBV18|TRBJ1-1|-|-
TGTGCCAGCTCACCACCCGGGGGTAAAGCTTTCTTT
CASSPPGGKAFF
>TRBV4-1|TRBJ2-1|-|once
TGCGCCAGCAGCCAATCCCCTAACTCCTACAATGAGCAGTTCTTC
CASSQSPNSYNEQFF
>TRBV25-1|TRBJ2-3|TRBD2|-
TGTGCCAGCAGTGAATGGGACGGGAGGGCCGGGGGAGATACGCAGTATTTT
CASSEWDGRAGGDTQYF
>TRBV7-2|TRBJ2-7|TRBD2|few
TGTGCCAGCAGCTTAGGGACTAGCACAACCTACGAGCAGTACTTC
CASSLGTSTTYEQYF
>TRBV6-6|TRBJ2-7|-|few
TGTGCCAGCAGTTACTCGGCCGGGGGACTGCAGTACTTC
CASSYSAGGLQYF
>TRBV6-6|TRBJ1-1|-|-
TGTGCCAGCAGTTACTGGGCTGAAGCTTTCTTT
CASSYWAEAFF
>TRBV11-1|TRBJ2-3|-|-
TGTGCCAGCAGCTCTCCTAGCGTCACAGATACGCAGTATTTT
CASSSPSVTDTQYF
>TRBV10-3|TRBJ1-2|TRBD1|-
TGTGCCATCAGGACAGGGGATCAGGGGAACTACTATGGCTACACCTTC
CAIRTGDQGNYYGYTF
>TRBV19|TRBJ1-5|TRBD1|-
TGTGCCACCGTAGGGACAGGCGGAAATCAGCCCCAGCATTTT
CATVGTGGNQPQHF
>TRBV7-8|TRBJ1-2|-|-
TGTGCCAGCAGCTCCCCTCCTGGGCTTCATGGCTACACCTTC
CASSSPPGLHGYTF
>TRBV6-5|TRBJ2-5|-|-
TGTGCCAGCAGTTACTCCGGGACACAAAAGACCCAGTACTTC
CASSYSGTQKTQYF
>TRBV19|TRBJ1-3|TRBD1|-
TGTGCCAGTAGTAGGTGGGGACAGGCGGTCTCTGGAAACACCATATATTTT
CASSRWGQAVSGNTIYF
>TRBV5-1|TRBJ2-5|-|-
TGCGCCAGCAGCTTGGAACGACAGCGAGGGTTACAAGAGACCCAGTACTTC
CASSLERQRGLQETQYF
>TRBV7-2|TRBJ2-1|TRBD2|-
TGTGCCAGCAGCCCAGGTAGCGGGAGGTTCAATGAGCAGTTCTTC
CASSPGSGRFNEQFF
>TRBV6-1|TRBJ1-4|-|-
TGTGCCAGCAGTGATGGTCAGTATAATGAAAAACTGTTTTTT
CASSDGQYNEKLFF
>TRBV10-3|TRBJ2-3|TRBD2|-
TGTGCCATCCGGCCGGCTAGCGGGAGGGATACAGATACGCAGTATTTT
CAIRPASGRDTDTQYF
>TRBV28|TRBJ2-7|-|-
TGTGCCAGCAGTTCCGGCAGCGGAAGCCCCTACGAGCAGTACTTC
CASSSGSGSPYEQYF
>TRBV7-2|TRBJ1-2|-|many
TGTGCCAGCAGCTTCGACAGTAACTATGGCTACACCTTC
CASSFDSNYGYTF
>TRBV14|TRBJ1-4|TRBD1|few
TGTGCCAGCAGCCAATTAGGGACAGGGGATGAAAAACTGTTTTTT
CASSQLGTGDEKLFF
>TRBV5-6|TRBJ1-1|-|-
TGTGCCAGCAGAAAATACATGAACACTGAAGCTTTCTTT
CASRKYMNTEAFF
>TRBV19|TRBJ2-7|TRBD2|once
TGTGCCAGTAGTATGGGGAGGGGATCCGCCGAGCAGTACTTC
CASSMGRGSAEQYF
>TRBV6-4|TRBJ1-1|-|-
TGTGCCAGCAGTGAAAGCTCCGGGGGGCCAAGGGCTTTCTTT
CASSESSGGPRAFF
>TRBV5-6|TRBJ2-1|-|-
-
CASSLRWGRGIF
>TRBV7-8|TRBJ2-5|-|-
TGTGCCAGCAGCTATATGGGTAGCGTGACCCAGTACTTC
CASSYMGSVTQYF
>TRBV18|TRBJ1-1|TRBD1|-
TGTGCCAGCTCACCCTTAGGACAGGGACGAAACACTGAAGCTTTCTTT
CASSPLGQGRNTEAFF
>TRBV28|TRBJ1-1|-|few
TGTGCCAGCAGACCAACAGGGAACCAATTGAACACTGAAGCTTTCTTT
CASRPTGNQLNTEAFF
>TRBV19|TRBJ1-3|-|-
TGTGCCAGTAGCCCACGGCCTGGAAACACCATATATTTT
CASSPRPGNTIYF
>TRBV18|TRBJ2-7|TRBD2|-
TGTGCCAGCTCACCACCTAGGCGGGAGTCGTCCTACGAGCAGTACTTC
CASSPPRRESSYEQYF
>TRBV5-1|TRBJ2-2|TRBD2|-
TGCGCCAGCGGCGGGACTAGCGGTAACACCGGGGAGCTGTTTTTT
CASGGTSGNTGELFF
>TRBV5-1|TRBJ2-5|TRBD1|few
TGCGCCAGCAGCCCGAAGCTTCTCACAGGGACAGACCTCCGTGAGACCCAGTACTTC
CASSPKLLTGTDLRETQYF
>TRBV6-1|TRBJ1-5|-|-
TGTGCCAGCAGTCAGGGATCTGGCAATCAGCCCCAGCATTTT
CASSQGSGNQPQHF
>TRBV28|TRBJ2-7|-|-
TGTGCCAGCAGTTTGACGGGCCAGACCTTCTACGAGCAGTACTTC
CASSLTGQTFYEQYF
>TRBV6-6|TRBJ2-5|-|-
TGTGCCAGCAGCCTCCCCTTGGGAGGGGGGCAAGAGACCCAGTACTTC
CASSLPLGGGQETQYF
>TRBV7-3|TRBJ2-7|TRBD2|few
TGTGCCAGCAGCTTAGGACTAGCGGGAGTTTACGAGCAGTACTTC
CASSLGLAGVYEQYF
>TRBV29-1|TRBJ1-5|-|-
TGCAGCGTTAAGTATAGCAATCAGCCCCAGCATTTT
CSVKYSNQPQHF
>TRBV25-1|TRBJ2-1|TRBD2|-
TGTGCCAGCAGTGAATCTCGGACTAGCGGCAATGAGCAGTTCTTC
CASSESRTSGNEQFF
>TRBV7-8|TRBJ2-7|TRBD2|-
TGTGCCAGCAGCGATACTCCTACTAGCGGGAGGAAGTACGAGCAGTACTTC
CASSDTPTSGRKYEQYF
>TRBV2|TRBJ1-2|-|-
TGTGCCAGCAGTCGAGACTCGTCAGGGTATGGCTACACCTTC
CASSRDSSGYGYTF
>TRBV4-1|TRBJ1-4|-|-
TGCGCCAGCAGCCGCGACAGAACGCGTAAAAAACTGTTTTTT
CASSRDRTRKKLFF
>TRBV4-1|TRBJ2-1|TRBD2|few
TGCGCCAGCAGCCAAGATGCTAGCGGGATGTACAATGAGCAGTTCTTC
CASSQDASGMYNEQFF